One and the same sample provided the 30 T cell receptor beta chains below, sequenced in a study of OX40 agonist ivuxolimab in advanced cancers. Clones were sequenced by immunoSEQ multiplex PCR, and TCRdb holds only the in-frame ones, with some missing. The data contain roughly 87,000 clones, about 90% of them singletons. The sample consisted of CD4+ or CD8+ T cells sorted from blood, taken in a trial of the OX40 agonist ivuxolimab. The origin of the receptors is an adult with an advanced solid tumor such as melanoma, head and neck, liver or kidney cancer.

The rearrangement uses TRBV4-2 and TRBJ1-1; a weak D match, TRBD1 (6 bases). Germline V gene sequence: CDR1 LGHNA, CDR2 YNFKEQ. This CDR3 is built from 14 residues. The ends were cut back, 5 bases at V and 1 base at J, with 11 bases in the middle. CDR3 loop: CASSRGGENTEAFF. The CDR3 region has the DNA TGTGCCAGCAGCAGGGGGGGGGAGAACACTGAAGCTTTCTTT.

The gene calls are TRBV4-1 and TRBJ2-3; 7 bases match TRBD1. CDR1 and CDR2 (germline): MGHRA, YSYEKL. With 5 bases clipped from V and 4 bases from J, the junction kept 12 bases outside the gene matches. The CDR3 covers 16 residues. DNA for the CDR3: TGCGCCAGCAGCGGGCGACAGGGAAGTTTGGCAGATACGCAGTATTTT. It encodes CASSGRQGSLADTQYF.

The chain joins TRBV6-5 to TRBJ1-2, with D possibly matching TRBD1 (6 bases). In germline, CDR1 is MNHEY, CDR2 SVGAGI. With 0 bases removed from V and 10 bases from J, the gap between germline ends came to 6 bases. CDR3 size: 11 residues. CDR3 in DNA: TGTGCCAGCAGTTACTCGGGGGCCTACACCTTC. Amino acid sequence: CASSYSGAYTF.

The CDR3 DNA sequence: TGTGCCAGCAGTAAGGGGCGCGCCTTAGGATACAATGAGCAGTTCTTC. It translates to CASSKGRALGYNEQFF. V usage is TRBV6-6 and J usage is TRBJ2-1; D may be TRBD1 (5 bases). Deletions cut 5 bases from V and 4 bases from J, with 18 bases between. Germline values: CDR1 MNHNY, CDR2 SVGAGI (reference sequence). This CDR3 contains 16 residues.

This clone was seen just once. The chain has TRBV5-8 and TRBJ2-7; D not resolved. V was cut by 2 bases and J by 7 bases, with 13 bases left in between. Looked up from germline, CDR1 is SGHTS and CDR2 is YDEGEE. The CDR3 extends over 13 amino acids. The CDR3 nucleotides read TGTGCCAGCAGCTTCTCCCCCGCCTGGGAGCAGTACGTC. Its protein is CASSFSPAWEQYV.

The chain combines TRBV4-3 with TRBJ2-7; D not resolved. Germline V gene sequence: CDR1 LGHNA, CDR2 YSLEER. This CDR3 region has 15 residues. Trimming shortened V by 1 base and J by 2 bases, and 12 bases separated the two germline ends. The CDR3 loop is CASSQGYTGAYEQYF. CDR3 sequence (DNA): TGCGCCAGCAGCCAAGGGTACACTGGAGCCTACGAGCAGTACTTC.

V and J are TRBV9 and TRBJ2-1, with D uncertain. This CDR3 is 12 amino acids long. The V and J ends lost 3 bases and 3 bases respectively, with 4 bases between them. The germline V gene encodes CDR1 SGDLS and CDR2 YYNGEE. Here the CDR3 reads CASSADYNEQFF. The CDR3 DNA sequence: TGTGCCAGCAGCGCGGACTACAATGAGCAGTTCTTC.

This sequence joins TRBV28 and TRBJ2-1; D may match TRBD1 or TRBD2 (5 bases each). The V gene lost 6 bases and the J gene lost 2 bases, with 8 bases spanning the gap. This CDR3 spans 13 amino acids. Looked up from germline, CDR1 is MDHEN and CDR2 is SYDVKM. The CDR3 reads CASRRGAYNEQFF. The CDR3 DNA reads TGTGCCAGCAGGAGAGGGGCCTACAATGAGCAGTTCTTC.

A note on this clone: Sequence at one end of the junction differs from germline and may be a read error. This chain joins TRBV7-7 and TRBJ2-5; 8 bases align to TRBD2. Germline CDR1 and CDR2: SSHAT and FNYEAQ (reference sequence). The CDR3 loop spans 16 amino acids. CDR3 sequence (DNA): TGTGCTAGCAGTCCCGGGAGGGGACCCTTCCAAGAGACCCAGTACTTC. It yields the protein CASSPGRGPFQETQYF.

The V gene is TRBV9, the J gene TRBJ2-2; 8 bases line up with TRBD2. The CDR3 extends over 15 amino acids. Looked up from germline, CDR1 is SGDLS and CDR2 is YYNGEE. The trim removed 4 bases at V and 4 bases at J, leaving 6 bases unmatched. The CDR3 spells CASSLGRGVTGELFF. CDR3 nucleotide sequence: TGTGCCAGCAGCCTTGGGCGGGGGGTCACCGGGGAGCTGTTTTTT.

The chain couples TRBV9 to TRBJ1-2; D gene ambiguous. CDR1 SGDLS and CDR2 YYNGEE come from the germline V gene. This CDR3 region has 16 residues. V shed 4 bases and J shed 4 bases, with 20 bases lying between them. The chain's CDR3 is CASSPPPPGPFYGYTF. Here the CDR3 DNA reads TGTGCCAGCAGCCCCCCGCCGCCCGGTCCTTTCTATGGCTACACCTTC.

The chain recombines TRBV25-1 with TRBJ1-2; 9 nucleotides line up with TRBD1. The length of the CDR3 is 15 residues. J was trimmed by 3 bases and V by 3 bases; bases with no gene match: 5. The germline V gene has CDR1 MGHDK and CDR2 SYGVNS. The CDR3 reads CASSEGTGHHYGYTF. In DNA, the CDR3 is TGTGCCAGCAGTGAGGGGACAGGGCACCACTATGGCTACACCTTC.

The chain has TRBV6-5 and TRBJ1-3, with 9 positions matching TRBD1. V was clipped by 3 bases and J by 8 bases; unmatched bases: 5. CDR3 length: 14 amino acids. Germline V CDR1 and CDR2: MNHEY, SVGAGI. In DNA form, the CDR3 reads TGTGCCAGCAGTTATATACAGGGGGCAGACACCATATATTTT. It codes for CASSYIQGADTIYF.

V gene TRBV9 combines with J gene TRBJ2-5; D possibly corresponds to TRBD1 (5 bases). The CDR3 extends over 13 amino acids. The V gene's germline CDR1 is SGDLS and CDR2 YYNGEE. The V and J ends lost 0 bases and 3 bases respectively, with 6 bases between them. The CDR3 nucleotides read TGTGCCAGCAGCGTAGGCAGGGAAGAGACCCAGTACTTC. It translates to CASSVGREETQYF.

Worth noting for this clone: At one end, the junction sequence differs from germline, possibly due to a read error. The V and J genes are TRBV6-6 and TRBJ2-7; D is perhaps TRBD1 or TRBD2 (5 bases each). The germline V gene encodes CDR1 MNHNY and CDR2 SVGAGI (reference sequence). CDR3 length equals 12 residues. The CDR3, as DNA: TGTGCCATCAGTGAGGGGTCCTACGAGCAGTACTTC. Amino acid sequence: CAISEGSYEQYF.

The rearrangement links TRBV6-5 to TRBJ2-1; 7 bases align to TRBD1. Germline CDR1 reads MNHEY; CDR2 reads SVGAGI. V was clipped by 5 bases and J by 7 bases; unmatched bases: 2. CDR3 size: 12 residues. The DNA for the CDR3 is TGTGCCAGCAGTCGACAGGGTAATGAGCAGTTCTTC. This encodes CASSRQGNEQFF.

This chain links TRBV10-3 with TRBJ1-3, with D unclear. Germline-derived CDR1 and CDR2 are ENHRY and SYGVKD. V lost 0 bases to trimming and J lost 0 bases, with 6 bases between them. The CDR3 consists of 15 residues. DNA of the CDR3: TGTGCCATCAGTGAGTCGGAATCCTCTGGAAACACCATATATTTT. Encoded protein: CAISESESSGNTIYF.

The chain is built from TRBV28 and TRBJ1-5, with 10 bases that match TRBD1. Germline V gene sequence: CDR1 MDHEN, CDR2 SYDVKM. J lost 5 bases, V lost 6 bases, and 4 bases had no gene match. The CDR3 runs to 14 residues. The CDR3: CASSPDRGHQPQHF. The CDR3 coding sequence is TGTGCCAGCAGCCCCGACAGGGGGCATCAGCCCCAGCATTTT.

Only a few counts were recorded for this clone. The J gene is TRBJ1-1, the V gene TRBV30; D gene uncertain. Trimming left V 3 bases short and J 8 bases short, with 10 bases between. The CDR3 extends over 11 amino acids. Germline CDR1 and CDR2: GTSNPN and SVGIG (reference sequence). Here the CDR3 reads CAWREVSEAFF. CDR3 DNA sequence: TGTGCCTGGAGGGAGGTCAGCGAAGCTTTCTTT.

The V call is TRBV28, the J call TRBJ1-5; D is undetermined. CDR1 and CDR2 from the germline V gene are MDHEN and SYDVKM. Between the trimmed V and J ends, which lost 3 bases and 4 bases, there was a span of 16 bases. The CDR3 sequence is 16 residues long. The chain's CDR3 is CASSFHPPGGNQPQHF. CDR3 DNA sequence: TGTGCCAGCAGTTTTCATCCCCCGGGTGGAAATCAGCCCCAGCATTTT.

This clone was seen a handful of times. V gene TRBV19 combines with J gene TRBJ1-5; D call uncertain. V lost 7 bases, J lost 3 bases, and 10 bases lay in between. This CDR3 is built from 13 residues. Germline CDR1 LNHDA, CDR2 SQIVND (reference sequence). The CDR3 spells CASKAGSNQPQHF. Here the CDR3 DNA reads TGTGCCAGTAAGGCGGGTTCCAATCAGCCCCAGCATTTT.

CDR3 coding DNA: TGTGCCAGCAGCGGGCTTTGGAATTCACCCCTCCACTTT. Translation gives CASSGLWNSPLHF. V usage is TRBV2 and J usage is TRBJ1-6; D remains ambiguous. Germline V lookup: CDR1 SNHLY, CDR2 FYNNEI. There are 13 residues in the CDR3. The ends were cut back, 6 bases at V and 7 bases at J, with 10 bases in the middle.

The chain combines TRBV29-1 with TRBJ2-3; D is possibly TRBD1 (5 bases). The CDR3 has 13 residues. The V end lost 4 bases, the J end lost 0 bases, and 8 bases lay between the germline ends. Germline CDR1 reads SQVTM; CDR2 reads ANQGSEA. CDR3 coding DNA: TGCAGCGTTGGGGGCTCTAGCACAGATACGCAGTATTTT. Amino acids: CSVGGSSTDTQYF.

The chain joins TRBV9 to TRBJ2-3; TRBD1 might be the D (6 bases). The length of the CDR3 is 14 residues. Germline V gene data show CDR1 as SGDLS and CDR2 as YYNGEE. Trimming shortened V by 1 base and J by 6 bases, and 12 bases separated the two germline ends. The CDR3 DNA reads as TGTGCCAGCAGCGTATTTGGGGGCCTGGATACGCAGTATTTT. Translating it yields CASSVFGGLDTQYF.

The chain recombines TRBV4-2 with TRBJ2-6; D remains unclear. The CDR3 has 15 amino acids. Trimming shortened V by 2 bases and J by 0 bases, and 5 bases separated the two germline ends. Germline V CDR1 and CDR2: LGHNA, YNFKEQ. The CDR3 protein is CASSQTNSGANVLTF. CDR3 sequence (DNA): TGTGCCAGCAGCCAAACGAACTCTGGGGCCAACGTCCTGACTTTC.

This clone was seen just once. The V gene is TRBV28, the J gene TRBJ1-5, with D uncertain. V lost 6 bases, J lost 2 bases, and 14 bases lay in between. The CDR3 totals 15 residues. Germline CDR1 is MDHEN and CDR2 is SYDVKM. The CDR3 coding sequence is TGTGCCAGCAGCCCAGCCGGGTTTGGCAATCAGCCCCAGCATTTT. Amino acids: CASSPAGFGNQPQHF.

This clone was detected a few times. The gene calls are TRBV30 and TRBJ1-5; no reliable D call. The CDR3 is 14 amino acids. V lost 3 bases and J lost 0, with 9 bases in between. Germline V gene lookup returns CDR1 GTSNPN and CDR2 SVGIG (reference sequence). The chain's CDR3 is CAWSGVSSNQPQHF. Here the CDR3 DNA reads TGTGCCTGGAGCGGAGTGAGTAGCAATCAGCCCCAGCATTTT. The variable domain in full, completed from reference TRBV30 and TRBJ1-5, reads SQTIHQWPATLVQPVGSPLSLECTVEGTSNPNLYWYRQAAGRGLQLLFYSVGIGQISSEVPQNLSASRPQDRQFILSSKKLLLSDSGFYLCAWSGVSSNQPQHFGDGTRLSIL.

The chain employs TRBV9 and TRBJ1-2; unclear D gene. CDR3 size: 12 residues. V lost 2 bases, J lost 4 bases, and 6 bases lay in between. CDR1 and CDR2 (germline): SGDLS, YYNGEE. CDR3 DNA: TGTGCCAGCAGCGTGTCCGGCTATGGCTACACCTTC. Translation: CASSVSGYGYTF.

The chain has TRBV7-8 and TRBJ1-5; no firm D call. The V gene's germline CDR1 is SGHVS and CDR2 FQNEAQ. Trimming shortened V by 6 bases and J by 0 bases, and 15 bases separated the two germline ends. This CDR3 comprises 16 residues. CDR3 residues: CASSNPLEHSNQPQHF. CDR3 in DNA: TGTGCCAGCAGTAATCCGTTAGAGCATAGCAATCAGCCCCAGCATTTT.

This sequence joins TRBV30 and TRBJ1-5; 8 nucleotides align to TRBD1. The CDR3 is 13 residues long. Trimming took 5 bases from V and 6 from J; bases not matched to a gene: 6. Germline CDR1 reads GTSNPN; CDR2 reads SVGIG (reference sequence). DNA of the CDR3: TGTGCCTGGGGACAGGGAGAAGGTCAGCCCCAGCATTTT. It specifies CAWGQGEGQPQHF. The whole variable domain, remainder taken from reference TRBV30 and TRBJ1-5, is SQTIHQWPATLVQPVGSPLSLECTVEGTSNPNLYWYRQAAGRGLQLLFYSVGIGQISSEVPQNLSASRPQDRQFILSSKKLLLSDSGFYLCAWGQGEGQPQHFGDGTRLSIL.